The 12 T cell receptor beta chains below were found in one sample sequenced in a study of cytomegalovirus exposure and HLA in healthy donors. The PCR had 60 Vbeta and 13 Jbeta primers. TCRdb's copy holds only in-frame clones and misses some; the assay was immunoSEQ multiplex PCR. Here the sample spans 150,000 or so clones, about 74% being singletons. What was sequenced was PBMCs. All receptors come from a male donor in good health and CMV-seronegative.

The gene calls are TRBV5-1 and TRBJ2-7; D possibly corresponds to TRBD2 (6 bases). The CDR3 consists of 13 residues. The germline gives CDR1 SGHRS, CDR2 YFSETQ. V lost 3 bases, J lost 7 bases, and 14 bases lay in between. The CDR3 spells CASSSGGFGEQYF. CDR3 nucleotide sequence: TGCGCCAGCAGCTCCGGGGGATTCGGTGAGCAGTACTTC.

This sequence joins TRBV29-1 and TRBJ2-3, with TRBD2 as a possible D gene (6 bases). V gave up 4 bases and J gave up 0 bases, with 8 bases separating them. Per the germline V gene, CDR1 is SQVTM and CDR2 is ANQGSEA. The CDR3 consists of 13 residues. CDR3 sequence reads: CSVVGGSTDTQYF. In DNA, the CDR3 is TGCAGCGTTGTTGGGGGGAGCACAGATACGCAGTATTTT.

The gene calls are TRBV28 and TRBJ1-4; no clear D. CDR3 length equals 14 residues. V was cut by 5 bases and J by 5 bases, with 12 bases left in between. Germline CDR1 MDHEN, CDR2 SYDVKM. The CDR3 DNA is TGTGCCAGCAGTCCCCGGGAAGAGAATGAAAAACTGTTTTTT. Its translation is CASSPREENEKLFF. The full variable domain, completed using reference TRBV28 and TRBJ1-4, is DVKVTQSSRYLVKRTGEKVFLECVQDMDHENMFWYRQDPGLGLRLIYFSYDVKMKEKGDIPEGYSVSREKKERFSLILESASTNQTSMYLCASSPREENEKLFFGSGTQLSVL.

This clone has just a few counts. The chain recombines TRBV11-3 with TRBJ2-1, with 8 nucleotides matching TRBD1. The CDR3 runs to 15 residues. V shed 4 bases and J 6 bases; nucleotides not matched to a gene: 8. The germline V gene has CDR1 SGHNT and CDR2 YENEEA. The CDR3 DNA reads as TGTGCCAGCAGCTCCGGGACAGGTCTCAGCAATGAGCAGTTCTTC. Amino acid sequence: CASSSGTGLSNEQFF.

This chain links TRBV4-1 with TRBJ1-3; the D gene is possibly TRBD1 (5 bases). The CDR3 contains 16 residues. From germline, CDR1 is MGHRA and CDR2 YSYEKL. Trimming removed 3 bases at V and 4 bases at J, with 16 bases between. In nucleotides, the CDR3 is TGCGCCAGCAGCCAGGTTATAACAGCAGGGGGAAACACCATATATTTT. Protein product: CASSQVITAGGNTIYF.

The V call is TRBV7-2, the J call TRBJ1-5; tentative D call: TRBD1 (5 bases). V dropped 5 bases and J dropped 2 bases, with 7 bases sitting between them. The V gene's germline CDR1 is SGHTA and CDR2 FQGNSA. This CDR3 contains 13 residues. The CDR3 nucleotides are TGTGCCAGCAGCCCCAGGGGCAATCAGCCCCAGCATTTT. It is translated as CASSPRGNQPQHF.

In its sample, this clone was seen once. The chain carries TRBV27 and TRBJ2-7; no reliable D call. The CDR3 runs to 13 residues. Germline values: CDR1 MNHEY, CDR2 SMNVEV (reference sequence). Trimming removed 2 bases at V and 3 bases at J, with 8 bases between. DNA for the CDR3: TGTGCCAGCAGTTTAGGAGTAAACTACGAGCAGTACTTC. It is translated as CASSLGVNYEQYF.

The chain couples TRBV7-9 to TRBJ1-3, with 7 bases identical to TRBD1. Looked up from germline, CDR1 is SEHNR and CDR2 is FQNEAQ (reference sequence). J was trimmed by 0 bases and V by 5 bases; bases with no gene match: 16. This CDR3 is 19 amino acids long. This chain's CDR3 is CASSPREVGTDFSGNTIYF. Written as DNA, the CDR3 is TGTGCCAGCAGCCCCCGCGAGGTCGGGACAGACTTCTCTGGAAACACCATATATTTT.

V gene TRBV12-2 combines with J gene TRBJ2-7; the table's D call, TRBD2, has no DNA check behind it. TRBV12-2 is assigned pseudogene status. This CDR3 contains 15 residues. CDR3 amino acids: CASRLGLAGEDEQYF. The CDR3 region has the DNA TGTGCAAGTCGCTTAGGGCTAGCGGGGGAGGACGAGCAGTACTTC.

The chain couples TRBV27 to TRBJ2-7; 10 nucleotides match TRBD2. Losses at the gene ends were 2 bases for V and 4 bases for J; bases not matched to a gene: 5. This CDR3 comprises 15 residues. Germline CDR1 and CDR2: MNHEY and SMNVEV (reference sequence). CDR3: CASSLNSGGQYEQYF. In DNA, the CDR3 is TGTGCCAGCAGTTTAAATAGCGGGGGGCAGTACGAGCAGTACTTC.

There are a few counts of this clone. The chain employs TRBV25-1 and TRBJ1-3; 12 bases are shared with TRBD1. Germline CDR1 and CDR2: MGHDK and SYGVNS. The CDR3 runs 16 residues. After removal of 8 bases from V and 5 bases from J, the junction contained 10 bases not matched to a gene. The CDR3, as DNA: TGTGCCAGCTCCGGGACAGGGGGCCTTCTGAGAAACACCATATATTTT. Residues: CASSGTGGLLRNTIYF.

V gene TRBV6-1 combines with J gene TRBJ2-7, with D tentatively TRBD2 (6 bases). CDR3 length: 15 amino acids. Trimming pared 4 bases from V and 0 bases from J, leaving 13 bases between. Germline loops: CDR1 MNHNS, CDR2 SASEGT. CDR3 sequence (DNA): TGTGCCAGCAGTGGAAGAATGGGGGGCTCCTACGAGCAGTACTTC. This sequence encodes CASSGRMGGSYEQYF.